One T cell receptor beta chain is described in this entry. Its target is unknown. These data come from a study of CD8 T cells in ankylosing spondylitis. Broader study findings: Clones linked to disease were reported to show significant enrichment in matched ankylosing spondylitis synovial fluid.

Unmatched junction bases numbered 13, after V lost 3 bases and J lost 6 bases. Germline assignment: CDR1 LGHNA and CDR2 YNFKEQ. This CDR3 region has 18 residues. Via MiXCR, TCRdb re-called the 5' RACE reads, giving one row per CDR3 protein. This table holds approximately 220,000 distinct CDR3 sequences, 25% to 30% found once. The source is a male donor with ankylosing spondylitis or in good health (not recorded which). The chain couples TRBV4-2 to TRBJ2-7; 14 bases align to TRBD2. The sample consisted of blood, either unsorted or a sorted T cell fraction (not recorded which). CDR3 nucleotide sequence: TGTGCCAGCAGCCAGGAGGGACTAGCGGGAGAAAGCCGGGGCGAGCAGTACTTC. Translating it yields CASSQEGLAGESRGEQYF.